These 2 T cell receptor beta chains share one sample of origin, sequenced in a study of CD8+ T cells in alopecia areata. Sequencing relied on a cDNA template that was reverse transcribed from extracted RNA. The method was immunoSEQ multiplex PCR; TCRdb's version includes in-frame clones alone and lacks a portion of them. The data contain 93,000 or so clones, 65% to 90% of them singletons. Documented treatment: oral pan-JAK inhibitor, 5-10 mg twice daily. Specimen: CD8+ T cells sorted from blood, collected at approximately week 30, from a patient treated with tofacitinib. These TCRs come from a human donor with alopecia areata.

The chain employs TRBV2 and TRBJ2-7; the D gene is possibly TRBD1 (6 bases). Trimming stripped 7 bases from V and 4 bases from J, with 8 bases between. This CDR3 has 11 residues. Germline-derived CDR1 and CDR2 are SNHLY and FYNNEI. The CDR3 loop is CASTTGYEQYF. For the CDR3, the DNA is TGTGCCAGCACTACAGGGTACGAGCAGTACTTC.

The chain employs TRBV2 and TRBJ2-1, with D possibly TRBD1 on 6 matching bases. This CDR3 comprises 11 residues. Deletions cut 9 bases from V and 6 bases from J, with 9 bases between. Germline V gene sequence: CDR1 SNHLY, CDR2 FYNNEI. The CDR3 DNA reads TGTGCCAGTCCACAGGGCAATGAGCAGTTCTTC. This sequence encodes CASPQGNEQFF.